This T cell receptor (beta chain) was sequenced in a study of cytomegalovirus exposure and HLA in healthy donors. General study findings and limits: Upon later analysis, HLA-associated TCR beta chains proved more clonally expanded than other, equally common chains. Listed as cytomegalovirus-associated were 150 or so TCR beta chains. Most subjects had HLA-A and HLA-B alleles reportedly predicted accurately by TCR beta sequences.

This CDR3 spans 15 amino acids. V gave up 6 bases and J gave up 0 bases, with 13 bases separating them. From germline, CDR1 is SGHNT and CDR2 YENEEA. Primers for the PCR totalled 60 Vbeta and 13 Jbeta. Clones were sequenced by immunoSEQ multiplex PCR, and TCRdb holds only the in-frame ones, with some missing. The repertoire holds roughly 120,000 clones, about two thirds seen once, with 8% to 9.5% in the top ten. It was healthy bone marrow donors who served as donors. Comment on this clone: Antigen unknown.

The V and J genes are TRBV11-3 and TRBJ2-3, with TRBD2 as a possible D gene (6 bases). The sequence was obtained from a man in his thirties or forties in good health and CMV-seropositive. The sequenced sample consisted of PBMCs. CDR3 in amino acids: CASRLGGSSTDTQYF. The CDR3 DNA follows: TGTGCCAGCAGGCTCGGGGGTTCTAGCACAGATACGCAGTATTTT. The full variable domain, its missing parts supplied by reference TRBV11-3 and TRBJ2-3, is EAGVVQSPRYKIIEKKQPVAFWCNPISGHNTLYWYLQNLGQGPELLIRYENEEAVDDSQLPKDRFSAERLKGVDSTLKIQPAELGDSAVYLCASRLGGSSTDTQYFGPGTRLTVL.